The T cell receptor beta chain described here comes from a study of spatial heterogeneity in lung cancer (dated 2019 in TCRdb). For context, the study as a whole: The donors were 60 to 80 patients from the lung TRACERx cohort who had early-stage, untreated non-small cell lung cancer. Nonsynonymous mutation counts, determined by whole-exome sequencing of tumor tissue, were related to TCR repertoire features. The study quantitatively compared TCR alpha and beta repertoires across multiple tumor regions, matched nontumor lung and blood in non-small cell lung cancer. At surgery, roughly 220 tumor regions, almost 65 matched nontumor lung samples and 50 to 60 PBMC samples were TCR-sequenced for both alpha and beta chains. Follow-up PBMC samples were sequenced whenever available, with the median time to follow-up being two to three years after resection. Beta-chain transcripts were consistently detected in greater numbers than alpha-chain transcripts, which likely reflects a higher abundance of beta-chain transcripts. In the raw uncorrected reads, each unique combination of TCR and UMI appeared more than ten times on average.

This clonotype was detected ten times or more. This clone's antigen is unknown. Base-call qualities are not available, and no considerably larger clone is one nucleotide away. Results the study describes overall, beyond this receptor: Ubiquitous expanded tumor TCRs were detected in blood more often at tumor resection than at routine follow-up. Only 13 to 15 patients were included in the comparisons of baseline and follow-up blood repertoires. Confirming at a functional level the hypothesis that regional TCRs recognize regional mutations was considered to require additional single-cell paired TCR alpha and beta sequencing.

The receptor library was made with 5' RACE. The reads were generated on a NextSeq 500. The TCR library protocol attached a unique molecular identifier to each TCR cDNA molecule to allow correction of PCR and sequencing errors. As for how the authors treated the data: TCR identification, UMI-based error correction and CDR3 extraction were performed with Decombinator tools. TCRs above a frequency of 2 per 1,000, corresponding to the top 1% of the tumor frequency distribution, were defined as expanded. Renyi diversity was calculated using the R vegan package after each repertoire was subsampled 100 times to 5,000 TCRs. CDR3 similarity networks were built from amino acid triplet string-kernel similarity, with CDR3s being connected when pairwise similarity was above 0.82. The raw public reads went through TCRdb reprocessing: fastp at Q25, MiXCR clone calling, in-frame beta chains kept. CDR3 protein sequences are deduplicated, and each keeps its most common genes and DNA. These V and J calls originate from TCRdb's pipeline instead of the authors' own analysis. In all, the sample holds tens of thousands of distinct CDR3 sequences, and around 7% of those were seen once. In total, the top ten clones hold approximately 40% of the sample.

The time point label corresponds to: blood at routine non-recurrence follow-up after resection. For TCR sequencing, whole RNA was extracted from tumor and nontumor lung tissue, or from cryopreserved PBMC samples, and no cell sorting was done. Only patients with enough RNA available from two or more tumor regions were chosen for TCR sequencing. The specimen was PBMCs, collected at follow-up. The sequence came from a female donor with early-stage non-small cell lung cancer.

The DNA is as follows: TGCAGCGTTGAAGCGAGTGTCGGCTCGGAGCAGTTCTTC. Its protein product is CSVEASVGSEQFF. The rearranged chain carries TRBV29-1 and TRBJ2-1, with an unclear D gene assignment. V is shortened by 1 base, J by 10 bases, and the region joining them spans 14 bases. The CDR3 holds 13 amino acids from the cysteine to the phenylalanine. The only DNA kept is the CDR3, 39 bases in frame from the first base. CDR1 and CDR2 were assigned from the germline V gene as SQVTM and ANQGSEA.